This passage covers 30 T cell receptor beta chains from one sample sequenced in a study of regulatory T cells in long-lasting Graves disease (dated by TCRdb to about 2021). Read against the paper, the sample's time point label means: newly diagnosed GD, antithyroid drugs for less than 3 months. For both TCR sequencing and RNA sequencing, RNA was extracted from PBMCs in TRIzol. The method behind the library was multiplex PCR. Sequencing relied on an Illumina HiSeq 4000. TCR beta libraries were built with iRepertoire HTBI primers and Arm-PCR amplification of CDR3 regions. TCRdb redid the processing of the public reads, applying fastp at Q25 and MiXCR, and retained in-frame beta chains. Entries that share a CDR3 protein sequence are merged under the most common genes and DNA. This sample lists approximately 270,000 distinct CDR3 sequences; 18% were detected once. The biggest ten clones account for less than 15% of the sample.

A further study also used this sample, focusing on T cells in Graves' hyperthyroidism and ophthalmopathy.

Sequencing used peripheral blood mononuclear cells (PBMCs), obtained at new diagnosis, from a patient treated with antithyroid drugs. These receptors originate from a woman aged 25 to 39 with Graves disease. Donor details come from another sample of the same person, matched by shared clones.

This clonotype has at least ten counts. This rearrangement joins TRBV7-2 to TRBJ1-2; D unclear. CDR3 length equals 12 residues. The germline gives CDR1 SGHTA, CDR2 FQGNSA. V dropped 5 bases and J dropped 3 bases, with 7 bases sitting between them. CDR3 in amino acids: CASSPPDYGYTF. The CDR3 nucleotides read TGTGCCAGCAGCCCCCCGGACTATGGCTACACCTTC.

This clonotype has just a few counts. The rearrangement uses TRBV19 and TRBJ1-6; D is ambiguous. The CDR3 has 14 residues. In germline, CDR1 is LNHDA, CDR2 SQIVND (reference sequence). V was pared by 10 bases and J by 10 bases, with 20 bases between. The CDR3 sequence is CATSAGILGSPLHF. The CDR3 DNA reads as TGTGCCACATCGGCGGGCATCTTGGGATCACCCCTCCACTTT.

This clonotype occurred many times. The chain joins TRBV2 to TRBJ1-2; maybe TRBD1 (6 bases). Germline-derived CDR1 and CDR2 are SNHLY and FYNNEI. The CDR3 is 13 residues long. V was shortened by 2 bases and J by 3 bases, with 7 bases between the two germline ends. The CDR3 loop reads CASSEYRDYGYTF. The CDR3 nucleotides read TGTGCCAGCAGTGAATACAGGGACTATGGCTACACCTTC.

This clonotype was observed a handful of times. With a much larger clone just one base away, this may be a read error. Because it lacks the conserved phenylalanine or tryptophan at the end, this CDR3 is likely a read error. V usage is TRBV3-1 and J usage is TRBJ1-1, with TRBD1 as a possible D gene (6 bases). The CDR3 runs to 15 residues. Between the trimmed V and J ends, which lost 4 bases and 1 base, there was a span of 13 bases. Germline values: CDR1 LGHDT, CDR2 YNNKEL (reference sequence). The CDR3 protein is CASSRPTGANTEAFL. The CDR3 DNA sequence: TGTGCCAGCAGCCGCCCGACAGGAGCGAACACTGAAGCTTTCCTT.

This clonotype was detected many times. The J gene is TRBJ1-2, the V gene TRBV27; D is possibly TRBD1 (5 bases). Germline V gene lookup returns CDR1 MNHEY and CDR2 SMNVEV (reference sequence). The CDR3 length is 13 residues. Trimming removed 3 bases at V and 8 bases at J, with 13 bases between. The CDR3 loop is CASSFGRAWGYTF. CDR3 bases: TGTGCCAGCAGTTTTGGCAGGGCTTGGGGCTACACCTTC.

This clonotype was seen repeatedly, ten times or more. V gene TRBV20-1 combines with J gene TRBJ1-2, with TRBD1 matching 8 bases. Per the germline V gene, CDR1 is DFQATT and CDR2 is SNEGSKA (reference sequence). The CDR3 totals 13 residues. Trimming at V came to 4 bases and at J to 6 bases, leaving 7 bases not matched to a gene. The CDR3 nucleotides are TGCAGTGCTAAATTAGGACAGGGACATGGCTACACCTTC. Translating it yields CSAKLGQGHGYTF.

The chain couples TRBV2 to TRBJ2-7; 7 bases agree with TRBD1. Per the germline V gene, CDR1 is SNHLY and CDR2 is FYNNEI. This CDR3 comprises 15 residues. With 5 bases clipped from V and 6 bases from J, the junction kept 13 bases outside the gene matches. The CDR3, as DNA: TGTGCCAGCAGTAAAGACAGGGTGCTTTCGGGCGAGCAGTACTTC. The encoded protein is CASSKDRVLSGEQYF.

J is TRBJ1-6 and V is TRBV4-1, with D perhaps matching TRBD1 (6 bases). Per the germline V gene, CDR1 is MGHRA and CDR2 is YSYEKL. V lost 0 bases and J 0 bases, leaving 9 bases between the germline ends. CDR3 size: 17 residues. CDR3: CASSQETGSSYNSPLHF. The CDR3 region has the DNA TGCGCCAGCAGCCAAGAAACAGGGAGCTCCTATAATTCACCCCTCCACTTT.

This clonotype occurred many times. CDR3 nucleotides: TGCGCCAGCAGCCAAAAACCGGGACGGGACCAAGAGACCCAGTACTTC. This encodes CASSQKPGRDQETQYF. The rearrangement links TRBV4-1 to TRBJ2-5, with D possibly being TRBD1 or TRBD2 (5 bases each). The CDR3 totals 16 residues. V shed 2 bases and J shed 0 bases, with 13 bases lying between them. Germline V lookup: CDR1 MGHRA, CDR2 YSYEKL.

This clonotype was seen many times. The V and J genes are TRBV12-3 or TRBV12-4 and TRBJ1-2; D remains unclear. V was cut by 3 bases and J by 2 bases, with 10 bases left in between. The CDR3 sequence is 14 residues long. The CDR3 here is CASSLGAVNYGYTF. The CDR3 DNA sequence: TGTGCCAGCAGTTTGGGAGCGGTAAACTATGGCTACACCTTC.

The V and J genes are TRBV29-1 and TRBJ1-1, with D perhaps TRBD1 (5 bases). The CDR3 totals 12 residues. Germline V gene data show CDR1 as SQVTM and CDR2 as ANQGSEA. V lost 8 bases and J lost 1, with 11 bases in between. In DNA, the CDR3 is TGCAGCATCGCTACAGGGAACACTGAAGCTTTCTTT. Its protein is CSIATGNTEAFF. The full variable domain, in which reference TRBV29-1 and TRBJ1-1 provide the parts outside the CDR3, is SAVISQKPSRDICQRGTSLTIQCQVDSQVTMMFWYRQQPGQSLTLIATANQGSEATYESGFVIDKFPISRPNLTFSTLTVSNMSPEDSSIYLCSIATGNTEAFFGQGTRLTVV.

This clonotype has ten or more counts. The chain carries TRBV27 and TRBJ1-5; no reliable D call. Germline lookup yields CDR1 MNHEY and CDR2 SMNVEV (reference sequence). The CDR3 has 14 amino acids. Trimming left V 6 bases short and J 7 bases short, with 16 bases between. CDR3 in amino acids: CASSPGSAGQPQHF. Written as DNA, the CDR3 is TGTGCCAGCAGCCCGGGGTCTGCTGGGCAGCCCCAGCATTTT.

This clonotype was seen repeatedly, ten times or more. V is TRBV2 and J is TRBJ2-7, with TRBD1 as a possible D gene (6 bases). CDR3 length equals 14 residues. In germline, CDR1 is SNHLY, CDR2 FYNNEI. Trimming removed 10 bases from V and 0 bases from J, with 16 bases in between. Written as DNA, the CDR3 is TGTGCCACCCGAAGGGACACGAGCTCCTACGAGCAGTACTTC. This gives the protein CATRRDTSSYEQYF. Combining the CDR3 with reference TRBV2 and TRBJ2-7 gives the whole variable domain EPEVTQTPSHQVTQMGQEVILRCVPISNHLYFYWYRQILGQKVEFLVSFYNNEISEKSEIFDDQFSVERPDGSNFTLKIRSTKLEDSAMYFCATRRDTSSYEQYFGPGTRLTVT.

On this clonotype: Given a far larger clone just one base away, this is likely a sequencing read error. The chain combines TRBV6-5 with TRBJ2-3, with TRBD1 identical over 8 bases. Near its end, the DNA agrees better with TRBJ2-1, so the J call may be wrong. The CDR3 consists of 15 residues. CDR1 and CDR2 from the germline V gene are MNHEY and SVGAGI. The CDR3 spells CASSSGGARYNGQFF. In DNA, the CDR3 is TGTGCCAGCAGTTCAGGGGGCGCGAGGTACAATGGGCAGTTCTTC.

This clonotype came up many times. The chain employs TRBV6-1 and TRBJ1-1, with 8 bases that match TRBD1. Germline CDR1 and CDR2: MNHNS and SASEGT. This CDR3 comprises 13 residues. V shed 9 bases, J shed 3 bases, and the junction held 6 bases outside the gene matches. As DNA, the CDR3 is TGTGCCAGTTACAGGGGGTCGGACACTGAAGCTTTCTTT. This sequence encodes CASYRGSDTEAFF.

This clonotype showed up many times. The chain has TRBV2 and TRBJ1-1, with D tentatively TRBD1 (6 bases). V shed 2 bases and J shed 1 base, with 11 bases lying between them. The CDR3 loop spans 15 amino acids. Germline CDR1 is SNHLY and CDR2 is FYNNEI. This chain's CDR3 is CASSELRGANTEAFF. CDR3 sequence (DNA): TGTGCCAGCAGTGAATTGAGGGGGGCGAACACTGAAGCTTTCTTT.

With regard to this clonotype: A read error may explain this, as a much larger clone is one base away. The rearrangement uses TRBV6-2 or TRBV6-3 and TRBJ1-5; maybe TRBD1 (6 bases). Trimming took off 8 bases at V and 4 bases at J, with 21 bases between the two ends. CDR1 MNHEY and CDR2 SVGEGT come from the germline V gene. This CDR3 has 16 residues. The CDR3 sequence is CASGSIQGGGNQPQHF. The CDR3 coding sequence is TGTGCCAGCGGTTCGATACAGGGAGGAGGTAATCAGCCCCAGCATTTT.

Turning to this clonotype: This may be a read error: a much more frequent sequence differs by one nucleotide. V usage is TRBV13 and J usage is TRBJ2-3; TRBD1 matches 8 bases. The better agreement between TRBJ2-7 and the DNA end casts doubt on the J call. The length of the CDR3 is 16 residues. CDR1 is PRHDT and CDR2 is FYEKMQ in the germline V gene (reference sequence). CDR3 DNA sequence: TGTGCCAGCAGCCGAAGATACCACAGGGGGGCAAATGAGCAGTACTTC. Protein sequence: CASSRRYHRGANEQYF.

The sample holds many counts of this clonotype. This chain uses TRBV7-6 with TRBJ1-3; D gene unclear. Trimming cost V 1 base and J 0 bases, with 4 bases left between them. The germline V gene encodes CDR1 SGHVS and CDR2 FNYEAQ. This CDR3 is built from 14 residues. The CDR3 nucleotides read TGTGCCAGCAGCTTAGACAACTCTGGAAACACCATATATTTT. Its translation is CASSLDNSGNTIYF.

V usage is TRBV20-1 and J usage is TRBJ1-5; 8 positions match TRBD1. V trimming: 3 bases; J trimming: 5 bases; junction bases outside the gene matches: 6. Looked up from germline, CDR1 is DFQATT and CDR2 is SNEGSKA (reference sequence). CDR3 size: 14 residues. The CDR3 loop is CSASWGTGDQPQHF. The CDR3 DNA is TGCAGTGCTAGTTGGGGGACAGGCGATCAGCCCCAGCATTTT.

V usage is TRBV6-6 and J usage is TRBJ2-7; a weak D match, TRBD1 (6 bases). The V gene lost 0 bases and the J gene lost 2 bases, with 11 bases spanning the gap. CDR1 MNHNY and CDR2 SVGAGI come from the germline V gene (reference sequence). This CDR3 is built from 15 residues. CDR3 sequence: CASSYSTGMAYEQYF. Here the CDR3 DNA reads TGTGCCAGCAGTTACTCGACAGGTATGGCCTACGAGCAGTACTTC.

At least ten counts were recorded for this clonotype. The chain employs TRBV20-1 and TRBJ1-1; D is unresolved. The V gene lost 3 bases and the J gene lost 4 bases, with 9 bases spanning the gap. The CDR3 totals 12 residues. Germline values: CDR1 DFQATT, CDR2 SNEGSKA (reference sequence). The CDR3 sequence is CSASLGITEAFF. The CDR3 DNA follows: TGCAGTGCTAGTTTGGGGATCACTGAAGCTTTCTTT.

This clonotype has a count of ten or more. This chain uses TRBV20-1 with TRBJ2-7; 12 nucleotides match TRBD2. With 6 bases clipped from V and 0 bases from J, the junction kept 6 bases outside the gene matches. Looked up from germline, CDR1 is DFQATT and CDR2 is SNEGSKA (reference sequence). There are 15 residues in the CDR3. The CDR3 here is CSARRGLAGSYEQYF. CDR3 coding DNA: TGCAGTGCAAGAAGGGGACTAGCGGGCTCCTACGAGCAGTACTTC.

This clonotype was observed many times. This chain's CDR3 is CASSSTGSDQPQHF. The CDR3 coding sequence is TGTGCCAGCAGCTCGACAGGATCGGATCAGCCCCAGCATTTT. This chain uses TRBV7-9 with TRBJ1-5, with D perhaps matching TRBD1 (6 bases). Germline lookup yields CDR1 SEHNR and CDR2 FQNEAQ (reference sequence). V lost 4 bases and J lost 5, with 12 bases in between. There are 14 residues in the CDR3.

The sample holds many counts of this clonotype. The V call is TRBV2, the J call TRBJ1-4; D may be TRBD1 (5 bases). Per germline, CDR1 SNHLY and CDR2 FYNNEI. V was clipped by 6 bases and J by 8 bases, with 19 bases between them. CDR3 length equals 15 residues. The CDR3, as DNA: TGTGCCAGCAGCTCCATGCTTCGGGGGTGGGAAAAACTGTTTTTT. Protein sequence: CASSSMLRGWEKLFF.

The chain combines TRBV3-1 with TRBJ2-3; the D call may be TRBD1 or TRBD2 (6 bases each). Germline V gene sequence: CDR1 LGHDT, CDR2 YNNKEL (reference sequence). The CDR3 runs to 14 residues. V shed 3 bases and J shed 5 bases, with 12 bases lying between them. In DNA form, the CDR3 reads TGTGCCAGCAGCCAGGAGGGGGAAGGAGATACGCAGTATTTT. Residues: CASSQEGEGDTQYF.

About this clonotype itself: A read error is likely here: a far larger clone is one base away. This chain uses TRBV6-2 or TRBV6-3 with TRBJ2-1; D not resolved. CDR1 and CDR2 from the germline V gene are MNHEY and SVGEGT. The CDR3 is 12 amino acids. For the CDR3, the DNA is TGTGACAGCAGCTCCCGGTACAATGAGCAGTTCTTC. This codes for CDSSSRYNEQFF.

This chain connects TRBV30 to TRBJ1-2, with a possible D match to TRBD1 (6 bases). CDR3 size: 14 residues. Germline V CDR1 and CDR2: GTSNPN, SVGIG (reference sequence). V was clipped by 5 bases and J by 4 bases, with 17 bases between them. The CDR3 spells CAWSGGGGLYGYTF. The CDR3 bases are TGTGCCTGGTCTGGAGGAGGGGGGCTCTATGGCTACACCTTC. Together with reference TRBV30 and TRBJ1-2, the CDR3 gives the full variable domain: SQTIHQWPATLVQPVGSPLSLECTVEGTSNPNLYWYRQAAGRGLQLLFYSVGIGQISSEVPQNLSASRPQDRQFILSSKKLLLSDSGFYLCAWSGGGGLYGYTFGSGTRLTVV.

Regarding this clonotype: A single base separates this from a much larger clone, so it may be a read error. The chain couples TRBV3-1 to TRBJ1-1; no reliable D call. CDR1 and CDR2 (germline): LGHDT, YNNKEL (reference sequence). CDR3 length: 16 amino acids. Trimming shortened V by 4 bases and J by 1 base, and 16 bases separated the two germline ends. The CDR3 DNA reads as TGTGCCAGCAGCCGAGATCAGGCGGTGTGGAACACTGAAGCTTTCTTT. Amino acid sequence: CASSRDQAVWNTEAFF.

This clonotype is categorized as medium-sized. The DNA for the CDR3 is TGTGCCAGCTCACCACGGGACAGGGTAGAGCAGTACTTC. It translates to CASSPRDRVEQYF. The rearrangement links TRBV18 to TRBJ2-7; 9 bases align to TRBD1. The CDR3 sequence is 13 residues long. J gave up 7 bases and V 1 base, and 2 bases lay outside the gene matches. Germline CDR1 KGHSH, CDR2 LQKENI.